The 14 T cell receptor beta chains in this list originate from one sample, sequenced in a study of regulatory T cells in long-lasting Graves disease. Investigators prepared the TCR beta libraries by applying iRepertoire HTBI primers and Arm-PCR of CDR3 regions. One entry per CDR3 protein results from TCRdb running MiXCR on the multiplex PCR reads. The sample carries 300,000 to 400,000 distinct CDR3 sequences, less than 20% recorded once. The time point was: persistent/refractory GD, antithyroid drugs over 5 years with positive TRAb. Extracted PBMC RNA gave rise to the TCR library. Source: peripheral blood mononuclear cells (PBMCs), taken when the disease was refractory, from a patient treated with antithyroid drugs. The receptors shown here come from a female donor with Graves disease.

There are many counts of this clonotype. J is TRBJ1-5 and V is TRBV2; D may be TRBD1 (5 bases). The germline CDR1 and CDR2 sequences are SNHLY and FYNNEI. V gave up 6 bases and J gave up 6 bases, with 9 bases separating them. This CDR3 spans 12 amino acids. The CDR3 coding sequence is TGTGCCAGCAGGATGGGGGGTCAGCCCCAGCATTTT. It translates to CASRMGGQPQHF.

This clonotype has at least ten counts. The chain uses TRBV28 and TRBJ2-5; no definite D call. The CDR3 covers 16 residues. Germline CDR1 reads MDHEN; CDR2 reads SYDVKM. V shed 7 bases and J shed 5 bases, with 23 bases lying between them. CDR3 sequence (DNA): TGTGCCAGCACCTCCCTTAGCTGGTCGTCCCGGGAGACCCAGTACTTC. Its translation is CASTSLSWSSRETQYF. Based on the CDR3 plus reference TRBV28 and TRBJ2-5, the full variable domain is DVKVTQSSRYLVKRTGEKVFLECVQDMDHENMFWYRQDPGLGLRLIYFSYDVKMKEKGDIPEGYSVSREKKERFSLILESASTNQTSMYLCASTSLSWSSRETQYFGPGTRLLVL.

The rearrangement uses TRBV18 and TRBJ2-7; TRBD1 or TRBD2 may be the D gene (5 bases each). Germline lookup yields CDR1 KGHSH and CDR2 LQKENI. The CDR3 contains 15 residues. V lost 5 bases, J lost 6 bases, and 20 bases lay in between. The CDR3 sequence is CASSIRPSRGGEQYF. As DNA, the CDR3 is TGTGCCAGCTCAATTCGGCCTTCGAGGGGCGGCGAGCAGTACTTC.

This clonotype showed up just a few times. The chain joins TRBV10-1 to TRBJ2-2; weak D call: TRBD1 (5 bases). The V end lost 3 bases, the J end lost 2 bases, and 13 bases lay between the germline ends. The CDR3 totals 16 residues. CDR1 and CDR2 (germline): WNHNN, SYGVQD (reference sequence). Here the CDR3 reads CASSDAQGLNTGELFF. CDR3 DNA: TGCGCCAGCAGTGACGCTCAGGGTTTAAACACCGGGGAGCTGTTTTTT.

This clonotype appeared a few times. This chain links TRBV29-1 with TRBJ1-4; 9 nucleotides line up with TRBD1. The CDR3 sequence is 13 residues long. The V gene end was trimmed by 6 bases and the J gene end by 7 bases; junction bases not matched to a gene: 6. Germline loops: CDR1 SQVTM, CDR2 ANQGSEA. Written as DNA, the CDR3 is TGCAGCGTGGTTGACAGGGGGAGTGAAAAACTGTTTTTT. This translates into CSVVDRGSEKLFF.

This clonotype was observed a few times. The chain combines TRBV7-9 with TRBJ1-2, with 8 bases lining up with TRBD1. CDR1 and CDR2 from the germline V gene are SEHNR and FQNEAQ (reference sequence). Losses at the gene ends were 2 bases for V and 3 bases for J; bases not matched to a gene: 14. The CDR3 loop spans 18 amino acids. CDR3: CASSLNLLGQGYDYGYTF. The CDR3 nucleotides read TGTGCCAGCAGCTTAAATTTACTTGGACAGGGCTACGACTATGGCTACACCTTC.

This clonotype was recorded a few times. V gene TRBV4-3 combines with J gene TRBJ2-5; TRBD2 matches 9 bases. There are 15 residues in the CDR3. Trimming at V came to 2 bases and at J to 5 bases, leaving 6 bases not matched to a gene. Germline V gives CDR1 LGHNA, CDR2 YSLEER. The CDR3 spells CASSQPGLAGETQYF. The CDR3 nucleotides read TGCGCCAGCAGCCAACCGGGACTAGCCGGCGAGACCCAGTACTTC.

In this sample, this clonotype turned up many times. CDR3 DNA sequence: TGTGCCAGCAGCCCACCCCGCAGGGACACCGGGGAGCTGTTTTTT. It is translated as CASSPPRRDTGELFF. This chain connects TRBV7-3 to TRBJ2-2, with a tentative D call TRBD1 (5 bases). V was pared by 5 bases and J by 3 bases, with 13 bases between. The CDR3 length is 15 residues. The germline gives CDR1 SGHTA, CDR2 FQGTGA.

This clonotype was seen a handful of times. The rearrangement uses TRBV4-1 and TRBJ1-6; 9 bases line up with TRBD1. Germline assignment: CDR1 MGHRA and CDR2 YSYEKL. The junction had 8 bases not matched to a gene; V was cut back by 0 bases and J by 11 bases. The CDR3 is made up of 16 amino acids. The CDR3 DNA reads as TGCGCCAGCAGCCAAGATCCCACAGGGGGCAAGGCACCCCTCCACTTT. As protein: CASSQDPTGGKAPLHF.

V gene TRBV7-9 combines with J gene TRBJ2-7; D gene ambiguous. The CDR3 spans 12 residues. CDR1 is SEHNR, CDR2 FQNEAQ, per germline (reference sequence). Between the trimmed V and J ends, which lost 5 bases and 6 bases, there was a span of 11 bases. The CDR3: CASSPLVCEQYF. In DNA form, the CDR3 reads TGTGCCAGCAGCCCTCTCGTATGCGAGCAGTACTTC. The whole variable domain, filled in from reference TRBV7-9 and TRBJ2-7, reads DTGVSQNPRHKITKRGQNVTFRCDPISEHNRLYWYRQTLGQGPEFLTYFQNEAQLEKSRLLSDRFSAERPKGSFSTLEIQRTEQGDSAMYLCASSPLVCEQYFGPGTRLTVT.

This clonotype was found a few times. The chain has TRBV28 and TRBJ2-4; 9 positions match TRBD1. V lost 7 bases and J lost 8; bases outside the gene matches: 9. The CDR3 loop spans 14 amino acids. From germline, CDR1 is MDHEN and CDR2 SYDVKM. CDR3: CASKPGTGKDIQYF. The DNA for the CDR3 is TGTGCCAGCAAACCCGGGACAGGGAAGGACATTCAGTACTTC.

This clonotype was picked up a small number of times. The chain uses TRBV29-1 and TRBJ2-2; D is ambiguous. Trimming removed 2 bases from V and 3 bases from J, with 7 bases in between. The CDR3 runs 13 residues. Germline CDR1 is SQVTM and CDR2 is ANQGSEA. In DNA, the CDR3 is TGCAGCGTTGAATGGGCTTACACCGGGGAGCTGTTTTTT. The encoded protein is CSVEWAYTGELFF.

Many counts were recorded for this clonotype. The chain combines TRBV2 with TRBJ1-5; possible D gene TRBD1, 5 bases. Germline V CDR1 and CDR2: SNHLY, FYNNEI. V lost 1 base and J 1 base, leaving 8 bases between the germline ends. This CDR3 has 15 residues. The DNA for the CDR3 is TGTGCCAGCAGTGAAGGGGAGGGGAGCAATCAGCCCCAGCATTTT. This translates into CASSEGEGSNQPQHF.

This clonotype was counted between two and nine times. The rearrangement joins TRBV7-2 to TRBJ2-1, with 10 nucleotides matching TRBD1. CDR1 and CDR2 (germline): SGHTA, FQGNSA. V gave up 5 bases and J gave up 8 bases; unmatched junction bases: 6. The CDR3 covers 14 residues. The chain's CDR3 is CASSIRTGGDEQFF. CDR3 DNA sequence: TGTGCCAGCAGCATCCGGACAGGGGGGGATGAGCAGTTCTTC.